The 7 T cell receptor beta chains presented below share a single source sample, sequenced in a study of cytomegalovirus exposure and HLA in healthy donors. Primers: 60 Vbeta forward and 13 Jbeta reverse. Some clones are missing from TCRdb's copy, which holds only in-frame ones; the method was immunoSEQ multiplex PCR. Found here are some 98,000 clones, approximately 76% of them singletons; the top ten hold about 2%. The sample comprised PBMCs. The receptors originated from a man in his forties or fifties in good health and CMV-seronegative.

The CDR3 loop is CASSPDSSPNQPQHF. Written as DNA, the CDR3 is TGTGCCAGCAGTCCGGACAGTAGTCCTAATCAGCCCCAGCATTTT. The V gene is TRBV2, the J gene TRBJ1-5; D is perhaps TRBD1 (6 bases). Trimming removed 5 bases at V and 4 bases at J, with 15 bases between. The CDR3 runs to 15 residues. Per the germline V gene, CDR1 is SNHLY and CDR2 is FYNNEI.

V usage is TRBV6-5 and J usage is TRBJ2-1, with D maybe TRBD2 (6 bases). This CDR3 spans 13 amino acids. The V gene's germline CDR1 is MNHEY and CDR2 SVGAGI. The germline V and J ends were trimmed by 4 bases and 6 bases, with 10 bases remaining between them. CDR3 DNA sequence: TGTGCCAGCAGTTGGAGGGAAAGCAATGAGCAGTTCTTC. It codes for CASSWRESNEQFF.

The chain has TRBV6-4 and TRBJ2-1, with D possibly matching TRBD2 (5 bases). The CDR3 contains 14 residues. Germline V lookup: CDR1 MRHNA, CDR2 SNTAGT. Trimming left V 7 bases short and J 10 bases short, with 20 bases between. CDR3 amino acids: CASTFEFGEGEQFF. CDR3 coding DNA: TGTGCCAGCACGTTCGAGTTCGGGGAAGGGGAGCAGTTCTTC.

V is TRBV10-3 and J is TRBJ2-7; 7 nucleotides line up with TRBD1. V trimming: 6 bases; J trimming: 1 base; junction bases outside the gene matches: 6. The CDR3 runs 14 residues. Germline V gives CDR1 ENHRY, CDR2 SYGVKD. The CDR3 nucleotides read TGTGCCATCAGCAATTTGGACAGGTCCTACGAGCAGTACTTC. The encoded protein is CAISNLDRSYEQYF.

V usage is TRBV6-4 and J usage is TRBJ2-6, with 7 bases lining up with TRBD2. Germline CDR1 and CDR2: MRHNA and SNTAGT. The V gene end was trimmed by 2 bases and the J gene end by 0 bases; junction bases not matched to a gene: 1. The CDR3 runs 16 residues. This CDR3 reads CASSDGGSSGANVLTF. The CDR3 nucleotides read TGTGCCAGCAGTGACGGCGGGAGCTCTGGGGCCAACGTCCTGACTTTC.

This rearrangement joins TRBV7-6 to TRBJ2-3; 7 bases align to TRBD2. Germline CDR1 SGHVS, CDR2 FNYEAQ. There are 16 residues in the CDR3. The trim removed 5 bases at V and 2 bases at J, leaving 10 bases unmatched. The CDR3 region is CASSPLSSGFTDTQYF. For the CDR3, the DNA is TGTGCCAGCAGCCCCCTTTCTAGCGGCTTCACAGATACGCAGTATTTT.

This sequence joins TRBV10-1 and TRBJ2-2; a weak D match, TRBD1 (6 bases). Germline V gene data show CDR1 as WNHNN and CDR2 as SYGVQD (reference sequence). V lost 7 bases to trimming and J lost 5 bases, with 14 bases between them. This CDR3 spans 14 amino acids. The CDR3 loop is CASNQEGETGELFF. The CDR3 nucleotides read TGCGCCAGCAACCAAGAGGGGGAAACCGGGGAGCTGTTTTTT.